The 23 T cell receptor beta chains below all came from one sample that was sequenced in a study of T-cell reconstitution after alpha-beta-depleted transplantation in children. Unique molecular identifiers featured in how the TCRbeta library was prepared. TCRdb called the PCR reads again in MiXCR, with one record for every CDR3 protein. The data show 600,000 or so distinct CDR3 sequences, roughly 23% seen once. The starting material was PBMCs, mostly from graft donor cells, obtained 360 days after TCRalphabeta/CD19-depleted stem cell transplant. Receptors originate from a boy in the first two years of life who had a stem cell transplant for acute myeloid leukemia, so the T cells may come from the graft donor.

A few counts support this clonotype. This chain connects TRBV4-2 to TRBJ2-3, with 12 bases aligning to TRBD2. The junction had 15 bases not matched to a gene; V was cut back by 3 bases and J by 2 bases. Germline V gives CDR1 LGHNA, CDR2 YNFKEQ. The CDR3 has 20 residues. The DNA for the CDR3 is TGTGCCAGCAGCCAGGCTCCGGGACTAGCGGGCCAGGATCCCACAGATACGCAGTATTTT. Encoded protein: CASSQAPGLAGQDPTDTQYF.

This clonotype was seen only a few times. The rearrangement uses TRBV7-6 and TRBJ1-4, with D possibly being TRBD1 (5 bases). Germline V gives CDR1 SGHVS, CDR2 FNYEAQ. V was shortened by 2 bases and J by 6 bases, with 10 bases between the two germline ends. The CDR3 covers 14 residues. The CDR3 spells CASSLLQGDEKLFF. DNA of the CDR3: TGTGCCAGCAGCTTACTCCAGGGCGATGAAAAACTGTTTTTT. The full variable domain, in which reference TRBV7-6 and TRBJ1-4 provide the parts outside the CDR3, is GAGVSQSPRYKVTKRGQDVALRCDPISGHVSLYWYRQALGQGPEFLTYFNYEAQQDKSGLPNDRFSAERPEGSISTLTIQRTEQRDSAMYRCASSLLQGDEKLFFGSGTQLSVL.

This clonotype was seen repeatedly, ten times or more. The chain has TRBV4-1 and TRBJ2-3; a weak D match, TRBD1 (6 bases). V was shortened by 4 bases and J by 2 bases, with 16 bases between the two germline ends. The CDR3 is 16 residues long. CDR1 and CDR2 from the germline V gene are MGHRA and YSYEKL. CDR3 region: CASSPNRENPTDTQYF. Written as DNA, the CDR3 is TGCGCCAGCAGCCCAAACAGGGAAAATCCCACAGATACGCAGTATTTT.

The chain couples TRBV28 to TRBJ2-6; no firm D call. The CDR3 spans 15 residues. Germline values: CDR1 MDHEN, CDR2 SYDVKM. V lost 4 bases and J 0 bases, leaving 7 bases between the germline ends. CDR3 sequence: CASSSRDSGANVLTF. The DNA of the CDR3 is TGTGCCAGCAGTTCTAGAGACTCTGGGGCCAACGTCCTGACTTTC.

There are a few counts of this clonotype. The CDR3 here is CSVEGQHYEQYF. DNA for the CDR3: TGCAGTGTAGAAGGACAGCACTACGAGCAGTACTTC. The V call is TRBV20-1, the J call TRBJ2-7, with D perhaps TRBD1 (6 bases). The ends were cut back, 7 bases at V and 3 bases at J, with 13 bases in the middle. This CDR3 contains 12 residues. Germline-derived CDR1 and CDR2 are DFQATT and SNEGSKA (reference sequence).

The V gene is TRBV20-1, the J gene TRBJ1-1; D remains ambiguous. CDR3 length: 14 amino acids. V was trimmed by 1 base and J by 0 bases, leaving 9 bases between them. Germline CDR1 is DFQATT and CDR2 is SNEGSKA (reference sequence). The CDR3 sequence is CSARGIGLNTEAFF. In DNA form, the CDR3 reads TGCAGTGCTAGAGGTATAGGCCTGAACACTGAAGCTTTCTTT.

V usage is TRBV4-2 and J usage is TRBJ2-5; D unclear. The CDR3 sequence is 14 residues long. From germline, CDR1 is LGHNA and CDR2 YNFKEQ. V lost 0 bases and J lost 5, with 10 bases in between. The CDR3 coding sequence is TGTGCCAGCAGCCAAGATATGGTAGGGGAGACCCAGTACTTC. Protein product: CASSQDMVGETQYF.

The chain uses TRBV12-3 or TRBV12-4 and TRBJ2-7; D perhaps matches TRBD2 (6 bases). The CDR3 consists of 15 residues. V gave up 8 bases and J gave up 2 bases, with 19 bases separating them. DNA of the CDR3: TGTGCCAGCCGTTCGGGGAGGCGGACCACCTACGAGCAGTACTTC. It is translated as CASRSGRRTTYEQYF.

The chain is built from TRBV5-6 and TRBJ2-7; a possible D gene is TRBD1 (5 bases). V was shortened by 1 base and J by 2 bases, with 10 bases between the two germline ends. The CDR3 has 14 residues. Germline loops: CDR1 SGHDT, CDR2 YYEEEE. The CDR3 region has the DNA TGTGCCAGCAGCTTGCCAGGGCCTCCCTACGAGCAGTACTTC. It encodes CASSLPGPPYEQYF.

This clonotype was seen ten or more times. V usage is TRBV3-1 and J usage is TRBJ1-2; 7 bases agree with TRBD1. J was trimmed by 6 bases and V by 6 bases; bases with no gene match: 13. The CDR3 contains 15 residues. Germline V lookup: CDR1 LGHDT, CDR2 YNNKEL (reference sequence). CDR3 protein: CASRPHRGGRDGYTF. CDR3 sequence (DNA): TGTGCCAGCAGGCCTCACAGGGGAGGACGCGATGGCTACACCTTC.

This CDR3 reads CASRPGQAGGSPLHF. CDR3 bases: TGTGCCAGCAGACCAGGACAGGCGGGGGGTTCACCCCTCCACTTT. The chain uses TRBV12-3 or TRBV12-4 and TRBJ1-6; TRBD1 matches at 7 bases. J was trimmed by 9 bases and V by 6 bases; bases with no gene match: 11. CDR3 length: 15 amino acids.

Written as DNA, the CDR3 is TGTGCCAGCAGCCCGAGATGGGGGGCGGGAAGGGAGACCCAGTACTTC. Translated: CASSPRWGAGRETQYF. This chain links TRBV9 with TRBJ2-5; the D call may be TRBD1 or TRBD2 (6 bases each). Germline lookup yields CDR1 SGDLS and CDR2 YYNGEE. Trimming pared 4 bases from V and 5 bases from J, leaving 21 bases between. This CDR3 comprises 16 residues. Full variable domain (rest looked up from reference TRBV9 and TRBJ2-5): DSGVTQTPKHLITATGQRVTLRCSPRSGDLSVYWYQQSLDQGLQFLIQYYNGEERAKGNILERFSAQQFPDLHSELNLSSLELGDSALYFCASSPRWGAGRETQYFGPGTRLLVL.

This clonotype has ten or more counts. V usage is TRBV20-1 and J usage is TRBJ1-4; D not certain. There are 13 residues in the CDR3. With 5 bases removed from V and 4 bases from J, the gap between germline ends came to 11 bases. The germline CDR1 and CDR2 sequences are DFQATT and SNEGSKA (reference sequence). The CDR3: CSAVYSLNEKLFF. The CDR3 coding sequence is TGCAGTGCTGTCTACAGCCTTAATGAAAAACTGTTTTTT.

The rearrangement uses TRBV5-1 and TRBJ1-1; a possible D gene is TRBD1 (5 bases). The length of the CDR3 is 14 residues. Germline V gene sequence: CDR1 SGHRS, CDR2 YFSETQ. Between the trimmed V and J ends, which lost 5 bases and 11 bases, there was a span of 22 bases. CDR3 protein: CASRGVVQGELAFF. CDR3 bases: TGCGCCAGCAGAGGGGTCGTGCAGGGTGAGTTGGCTTTCTTT.

This clonotype has only a few counts. The chain combines TRBV29-1 with TRBJ1-5; tentative D call: TRBD1 (5 bases). Germline loops: CDR1 SQVTM, CDR2 ANQGSEA. This CDR3 region has 14 residues. V dropped 6 bases and J dropped 1 base, with 13 bases sitting between them. CDR3 sequence: CSVGDGSSNQPQHF. DNA of the CDR3: TGCAGCGTGGGGGACGGCTCAAGCAATCAGCCCCAGCATTTT.

Of note for this clonotype: The conserved final phenylalanine or tryptophan is absent from the CDR3, which likely points to a read error. The rearrangement links TRBV6-1 to TRBJ1-1; 7 bases are shared with TRBD1. The ends lost 3 bases at V and 0 bases at J; junction bases unmatched: 4. The CDR3 runs to 15 residues. In germline, CDR1 is MNHNS, CDR2 SASEGT. CDR3 in amino acids: CASSETGSMNTEAFY. CDR3 in DNA: TGTGCCAGCAGTGAGACAGGGTCTATGAACACTGAAGCTTTCTAT.

In its sample, this clonotype was seen a few times. This rearrangement joins TRBV5-1 to TRBJ2-1; TRBD2 matches at 11 bases. V lost 3 bases to trimming and J lost 4 bases; unmatched junction nucleotides: 12. Germline CDR1 SGHRS, CDR2 YFSETQ. The CDR3 length is 18 residues. The CDR3: CASSSHSVPSGGYNEQFF. The CDR3 region has the DNA TGCGCCAGCAGCTCTCACTCCGTTCCTAGCGGGGGGTACAATGAGCAGTTCTTC. Full variable domain (rest looked up from reference TRBV5-1 and TRBJ2-1): KAGVTQTPRYLIKTRGQQVTLSCSPISGHRSVSWYQQTPGQGLQFLFEYFSETQRNKGNFPGRFSGRQFSNSRSEMNVSTLELGDSALYLCASSSHSVPSGGYNEQFFGPGTRLTVL.

This clonotype has only a few counts. J is TRBJ2-7 and V is TRBV20-1, with 10 bases identical to TRBD1. This CDR3 region has 14 residues. Germline CDR1 is DFQATT and CDR2 is SNEGSKA (reference sequence). After removal of 5 bases from V and 3 bases from J, the junction contained 7 bases not matched to a gene. CDR3 nucleotide sequence: TGCAGTGCTGATCGACAGGGGGCGCTCTACGAGCAGTACGTC. It codes for CSADRQGALYEQYV.

J is TRBJ1-1 and V is TRBV6-5; D is uncertain. Germline V lookup: CDR1 MNHEY, CDR2 SVGAGI. Trimming shortened V by 2 bases and J by 3 bases, and 10 bases separated the two germline ends. The CDR3 has 14 amino acids. For the CDR3, the DNA is TGTGCCAGCAGTTACGATTTGGGGTACACTGAAGCTTTCTTT. This translates into CASSYDLGYTEAFF.

This clonotype was detected ten times or more. The V gene is TRBV11-2, the J gene TRBJ2-5; TRBD2 matches at 15 bases. Germline values: CDR1 SGHAT, CDR2 FQNNGV. The J segment lost 4 bases and the V segment lost 5 bases, leaving 11 bases of the junction unmatched. The CDR3 consists of 18 residues. The DNA for the CDR3 is TGTGCCAGCAGCCTGACCCCGGGACTAGCGGGGGGCAGAGAGACCCAGTACTTC. Its protein is CASSLTPGLAGGRETQYF. The whole variable domain, remainder taken from reference TRBV11-2 and TRBJ2-5, is EAGVAQSPRYKIIEKRQSVAFWCNPISGHATLYWYQQILGQGPKLLIQFQNNGVVDDSQLPKDRFSAERLKGVDSTLKIQPAKLEDSAVYLCASSLTPGLAGGRETQYFGPGTRLLVL.

This rearrangement joins TRBV25-1 to TRBJ1-2; no definite D call. The V gene's germline CDR1 is MGHDK and CDR2 SYGVNS. There are 12 residues in the CDR3. The ends were cut back, 4 bases at V and 8 bases at J, with 11 bases in the middle. The CDR3 DNA reads TGTGCCAGCAGTGGACCCCCGGGAGGCTACACCTTC. It encodes CASSGPPGGYTF.

This clonotype was detected only a few times. The J gene is TRBJ2-1, the V gene TRBV20-1; D gene unclear. Germline lookup yields CDR1 DFQATT and CDR2 SNEGSKA (reference sequence). CDR3 length equals 14 residues. V was shortened by 2 bases and J by 3 bases, with 11 bases between the two germline ends. CDR3 in amino acids: CSARRQAHYNEQFF. As DNA, the CDR3 is TGCAGTGCTAGAAGGCAGGCCCACTACAATGAGCAGTTCTTC.

This clonotype was recorded many times. The V call is TRBV25-1, the J call TRBJ2-1; D is perhaps TRBD2 (6 bases). Per germline, CDR1 MGHDK and CDR2 SYGVNS. The CDR3 has 18 amino acids. V lost 0 bases, J lost 0 bases, and 15 bases lay in between. The CDR3 sequence: CASSEYMGGKSSYNEQFF. CDR3 nucleotide sequence: TGTGCCAGCAGTGAATATATGGGGGGTAAGAGCTCCTACAATGAGCAGTTCTTC.